The 11 T cell receptor beta chains in this list originate from one sample, sequenced in a study of response to subunit inactivated influenza vaccine. MiXCR, run by TCRdb on the RT-PCR reads, gives a single entry per CDR3 protein. The sample has hundreds of thousands of distinct CDR3 sequences, about 20% seen once; the top ten hold around 10%. The starting material was PBMCs from blood, obtained less than 22 months after vaccination. The receptor source for this set is a man between 50 and 69 years old who received an inactivated influenza vaccine.

CDR3 coding DNA: TGTGCCAGCAGCTATGTGGGGCAACCTAACTATGGCTACACCTTC. Residues: CASSYVGQPNYGYTF. This chain uses TRBV7-2 with TRBJ1-2; D is perhaps TRBD1 (5 bases). Germline V gene lookup returns CDR1 SGHTA and CDR2 FQGNSA. Trimming cost V 4 bases and J 0 bases, with 12 bases left between them. The CDR3 length is 15 residues.

This clonotype has a handful of counts. The rearrangement joins TRBV12-3 or TRBV12-4 to TRBJ1-5; 9 bases match TRBD1. The CDR3 is 14 residues long. Losses at the gene ends were 1 base for V and 9 bases for J; bases not matched to a gene: 4. The CDR3 loop reads CASSLGTGVRPQHF. In nucleotides, the CDR3 is TGTGCCAGCAGTTTAGGGACAGGGGTTCGGCCCCAGCATTTT.

There are a few counts of this clonotype. The V gene is TRBV7-9, the J gene TRBJ1-4; D might be TRBD1 (5 bases). In germline, CDR1 is SEHNR, CDR2 FQNEAQ (reference sequence). V lost 4 bases and J lost 1, with 13 bases in between. CDR3 size: 16 residues. The CDR3 here is CASSSLRQITNEKLFF. The DNA for the CDR3 is TGTGCCAGCAGCTCCCTTCGACAGATAACTAATGAAAAACTGTTTTTT.

The CDR3 DNA reads as TGTGCCACCAGCCCTGCAGGGTATTACGAGCAGTACTTC. This sequence encodes CATSPAGYYEQYF. The genes are TRBV15 and TRBJ2-7; a possible D gene is TRBD1 (5 bases). Looked up from germline, CDR1 is LNHNV and CDR2 is YYDKDF (reference sequence). The CDR3 length is 13 residues. The V end was cut by 5 bases, the J end by 4 bases, with 12 bases between. Looking up the rest from reference TRBV15 and TRBJ2-7 gives the full variable domain: DAMVIQNPRYQVTQFGKPVTLSCSQTLNHNVMYWYQQKSSQAPKLLFHYYDKDFNNEADTPDNFQSRRPNTSFCFLDIRSPGLGDTAMYLCATSPAGYYEQYFGPGTRLTVT.

This clonotype has a handful of counts. This sequence joins TRBV7-8 and TRBJ1-5; no clear D gene. The germline gives CDR1 SGHVS, CDR2 FQNEAQ. The CDR3 extends over 15 amino acids. Trimming shortened V by 1 base and J by 4 bases, and 11 bases separated the two germline ends. CDR3 sequence: CASSLGWRANQPQHF. The CDR3 DNA reads as TGTGCCAGCAGCTTAGGGTGGAGGGCAAATCAGCCCCAGCATTTT.

The J gene is TRBJ1-5, the V gene TRBV12-3 or TRBV12-4; 7 bases match TRBD1. With V trimmed by 6 bases and J by 2 bases, 7 bases remained unmatched. This CDR3 spans 15 amino acids. Here the CDR3 reads CASRYRGEGNQPQHF. The CDR3, as DNA: TGTGCCAGCAGGTACAGGGGTGAGGGCAATCAGCCCCAGCATTTT.

In its sample, this clonotype was seen a few times. The chain carries TRBV24-1 and TRBJ1-5, with D perhaps TRBD1 (6 bases). Between the trimmed V and J ends, which lost 3 bases and 5 bases, there was a span of 7 bases. The germline CDR1 and CDR2 sequences are KGHDR and SFDVKD. This CDR3 region has 13 residues. CDR3 in amino acids: CATSDAGDQPQHF. For the CDR3, the DNA is TGTGCCACCAGTGATGCAGGGGATCAGCCCCAGCATTTT.

The V and J genes are TRBV7-9 and TRBJ2-7; the D gene is possibly TRBD1 (6 bases). Germline loops: CDR1 SEHNR, CDR2 FQNEAQ (reference sequence). CDR3 length: 14 residues. The V and J ends lost 5 bases and 1 base respectively, with 12 bases between them. CDR3 in amino acids: CASSPRGASYEQYF. For the CDR3, the DNA is TGTGCCAGCAGCCCCAGGGGTGCTTCCTACGAGCAGTACTTC.

CDR3 residues: CASSSPGHGGLNYGYTF. In DNA form, the CDR3 reads TGCGCCAGCAGCTCCCCGGGACACGGCGGCCTTAACTATGGCTACACCTTC. This chain uses TRBV5-1 with TRBJ1-2; weak D call: TRBD1 (6 bases). V lost 3 bases to trimming and J lost 1 base, with 19 bases between them. The germline V gene encodes CDR1 SGHRS and CDR2 YFSETQ. The CDR3 has 17 residues.

The chain carries TRBV19 and TRBJ1-2; D is unresolved. Germline loops: CDR1 LNHDA, CDR2 SQIVND (reference sequence). The V end lost 3 bases, the J end lost 4 bases, and 15 bases lay between the germline ends. The CDR3 covers 15 residues. DNA of the CDR3: TGTGCCAGTAGTATTGGGCCCGCCGCCCTCTATGGCTACACCTTC. As protein: CASSIGPAALYGYTF.

This clonotype was counted between two and nine times. The rearrangement joins TRBV11-2 to TRBJ2-7; a possible D gene is TRBD1 (6 bases). Trimming removed 1 base from V and 2 bases from J, with 12 bases in between. The CDR3 totals 15 residues. The germline V gene has CDR1 SGHAT and CDR2 FQNNGV. CDR3 sequence (DNA): TGTGCCAGCAGCTTAGGCTTCGCAGGGGCCTACGAGCAGTACTTC. Its translation is CASSLGFAGAYEQYF.